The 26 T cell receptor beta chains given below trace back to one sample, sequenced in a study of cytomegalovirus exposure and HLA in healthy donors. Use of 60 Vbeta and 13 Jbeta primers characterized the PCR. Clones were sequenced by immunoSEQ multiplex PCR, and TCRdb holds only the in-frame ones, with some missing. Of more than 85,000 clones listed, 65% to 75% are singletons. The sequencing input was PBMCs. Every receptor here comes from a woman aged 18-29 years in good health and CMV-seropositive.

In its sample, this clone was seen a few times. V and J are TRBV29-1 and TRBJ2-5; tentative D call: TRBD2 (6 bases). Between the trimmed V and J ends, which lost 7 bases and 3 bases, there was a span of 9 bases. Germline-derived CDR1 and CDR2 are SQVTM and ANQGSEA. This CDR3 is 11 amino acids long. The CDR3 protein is CSAGGEETQYF. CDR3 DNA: TGCAGCGCTGGAGGGGAAGAGACCCAGTACTTC.

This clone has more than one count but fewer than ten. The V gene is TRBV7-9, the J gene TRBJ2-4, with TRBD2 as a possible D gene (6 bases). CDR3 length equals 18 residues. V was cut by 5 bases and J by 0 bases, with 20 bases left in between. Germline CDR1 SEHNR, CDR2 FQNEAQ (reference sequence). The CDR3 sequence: CASSPSGAQAGAKNIQYF. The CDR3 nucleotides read TGTGCCAGCAGCCCCTCTGGGGCCCAAGCGGGAGCCAAAAACATTCAGTACTTC.

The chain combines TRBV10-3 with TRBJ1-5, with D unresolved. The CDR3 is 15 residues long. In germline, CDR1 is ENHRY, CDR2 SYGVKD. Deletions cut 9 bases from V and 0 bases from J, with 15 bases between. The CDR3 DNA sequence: TGTGCCATACCGGGTTGGCTGAATAGCAATCAGCCCCAGCATTTT. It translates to CAIPGWLNSNQPQHF.

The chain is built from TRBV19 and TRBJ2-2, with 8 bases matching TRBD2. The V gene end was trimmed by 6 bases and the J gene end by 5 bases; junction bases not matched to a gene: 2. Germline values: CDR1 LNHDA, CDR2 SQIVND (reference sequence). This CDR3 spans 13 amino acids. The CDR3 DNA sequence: TGTGCCAGTAGCGGGAGGGGAACCGGGGAGCTGTTTTTT. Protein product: CASSGRGTGELFF.

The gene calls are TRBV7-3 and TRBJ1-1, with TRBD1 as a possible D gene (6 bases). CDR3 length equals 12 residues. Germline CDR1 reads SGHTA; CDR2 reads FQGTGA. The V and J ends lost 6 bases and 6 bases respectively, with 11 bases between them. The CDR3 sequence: CASRQGIAEAFF. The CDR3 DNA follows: TGTGCCAGCAGACAGGGTATTGCTGAAGCTTTCTTT.

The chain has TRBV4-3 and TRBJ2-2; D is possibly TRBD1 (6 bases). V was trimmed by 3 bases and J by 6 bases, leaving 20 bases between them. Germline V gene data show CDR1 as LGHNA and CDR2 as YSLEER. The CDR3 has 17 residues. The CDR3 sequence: CASSQEDWGLQAGELFF. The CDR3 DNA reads TGCGCCAGCAGCCAGGAGGACTGGGGGCTACAGGCCGGGGAGCTGTTTTTT.

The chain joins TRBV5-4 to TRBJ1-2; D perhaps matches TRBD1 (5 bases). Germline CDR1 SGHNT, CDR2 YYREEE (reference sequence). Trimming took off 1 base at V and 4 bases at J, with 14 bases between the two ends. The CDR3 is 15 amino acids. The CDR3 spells CASSLSRDGSYGYTF. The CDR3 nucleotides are TGTGCCAGCAGCTTGAGCAGGGATGGATCCTATGGCTACACCTTC.

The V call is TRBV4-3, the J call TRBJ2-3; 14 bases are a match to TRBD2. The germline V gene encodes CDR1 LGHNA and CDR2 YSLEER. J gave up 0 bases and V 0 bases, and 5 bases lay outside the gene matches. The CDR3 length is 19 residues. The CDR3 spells CASSQEGTSGGSSTDTQYF. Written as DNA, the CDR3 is TGCGCCAGCAGCCAAGAAGGGACTAGCGGGGGCTCTAGCACAGATACGCAGTATTTT.

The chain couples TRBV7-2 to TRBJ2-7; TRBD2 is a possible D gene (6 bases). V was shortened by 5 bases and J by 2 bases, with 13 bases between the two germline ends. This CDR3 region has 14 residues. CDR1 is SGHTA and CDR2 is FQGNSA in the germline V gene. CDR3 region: CASSPRTNTYEQYF. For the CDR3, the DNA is TGTGCCAGCAGCCCAAGGACTAATACCTACGAGCAGTACTTC.

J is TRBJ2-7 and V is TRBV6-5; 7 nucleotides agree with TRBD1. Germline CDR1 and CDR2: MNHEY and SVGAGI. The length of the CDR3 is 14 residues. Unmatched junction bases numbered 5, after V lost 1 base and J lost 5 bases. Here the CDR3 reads CASSYYRGPHEQYF. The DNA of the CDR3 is TGTGCCAGCAGTTACTATAGGGGGCCCCACGAGCAGTACTTC.

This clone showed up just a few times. The DNA for the CDR3 is TGTGCCAGCAGTTACGGACCGGGACAGCCCCAGCATTTT. Protein: CASSYGPGQPQHF. The gene calls are TRBV6-6 and TRBJ1-5; D unresolved. Germline V gene data show CDR1 as MNHNY and CDR2 as SVGAGI (reference sequence). V was trimmed by 2 bases and J by 7 bases, leaving 9 bases between them. The CDR3 totals 13 residues.

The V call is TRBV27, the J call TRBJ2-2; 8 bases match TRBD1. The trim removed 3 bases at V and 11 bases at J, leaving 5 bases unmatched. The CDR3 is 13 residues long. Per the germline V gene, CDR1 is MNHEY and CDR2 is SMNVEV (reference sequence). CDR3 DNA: TGTGCCAGCAGTTTGTCAGGACAGGGAGAGCTGTTTTTT. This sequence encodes CASSLSGQGELFF.

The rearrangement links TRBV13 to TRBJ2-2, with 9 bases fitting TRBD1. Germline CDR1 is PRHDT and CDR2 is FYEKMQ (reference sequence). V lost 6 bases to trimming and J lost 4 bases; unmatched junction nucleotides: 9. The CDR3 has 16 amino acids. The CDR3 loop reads CASSWPGQGPTGELFF. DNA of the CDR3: TGTGCCAGCAGTTGGCCGGGACAGGGACCCACCGGGGAGCTGTTTTTT. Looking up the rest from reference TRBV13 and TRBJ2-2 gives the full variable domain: AAGVIQSPRHLIKEKRETATLKCYPIPRHDTVYWYQQGPGQDPQFLISFYEKMQSDKGSIPDRFSAQQFSDYHSELNMSSLELGDSALYFCASSWPGQGPTGELFFGEGSRLTVL.

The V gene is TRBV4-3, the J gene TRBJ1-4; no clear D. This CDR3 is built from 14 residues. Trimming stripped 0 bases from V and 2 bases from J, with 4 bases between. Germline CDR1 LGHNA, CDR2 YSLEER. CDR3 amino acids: CASSQDSTNEKLFF. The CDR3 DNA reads TGCGCCAGCAGCCAAGATTCGACTAATGAAAAACTGTTTTTT.

The DNA of the CDR3 is TGTGCCAGCAGCGGACCAGGACAGGGGGCTAACAATGAGCAGTTCTTC. It specifies CASSGPGQGANNEQFF. The chain is built from TRBV7-9 and TRBJ2-1; 11 nucleotides agree with TRBD1. Germline trimming cut 5 bases from V and 5 bases from J; bases unmatched to any gene: 8. The V gene's germline CDR1 is SEHNR and CDR2 FQNEAQ (reference sequence). CDR3 length: 16 amino acids.

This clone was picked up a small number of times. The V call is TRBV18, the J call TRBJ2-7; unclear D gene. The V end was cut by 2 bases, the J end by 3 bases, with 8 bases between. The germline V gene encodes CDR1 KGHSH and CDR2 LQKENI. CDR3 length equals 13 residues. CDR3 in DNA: TGTGCCAGCTCACCAAACGGAGACTACGAGCAGTACTTC. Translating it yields CASSPNGDYEQYF.

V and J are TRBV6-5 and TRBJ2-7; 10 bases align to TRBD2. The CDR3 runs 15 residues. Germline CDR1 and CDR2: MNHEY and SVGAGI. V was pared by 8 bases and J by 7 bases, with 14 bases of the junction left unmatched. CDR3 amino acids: CASGESGRAPDEQYF. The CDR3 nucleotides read TGTGCCAGCGGGGAAAGCGGGAGGGCCCCGGATGAGCAGTACTTC.

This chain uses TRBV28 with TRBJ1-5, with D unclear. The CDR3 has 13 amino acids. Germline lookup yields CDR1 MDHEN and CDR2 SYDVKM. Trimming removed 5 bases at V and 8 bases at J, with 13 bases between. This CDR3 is CASSITPLKPQHF. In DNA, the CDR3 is TGTGCCAGCAGTATCACACCCCTCAAGCCCCAGCATTTT.

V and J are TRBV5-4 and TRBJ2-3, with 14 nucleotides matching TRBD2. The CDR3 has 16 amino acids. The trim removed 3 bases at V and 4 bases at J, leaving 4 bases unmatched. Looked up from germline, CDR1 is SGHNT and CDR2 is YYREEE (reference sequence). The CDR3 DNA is TGTGCCAGCAGCTATGGGACTAGCGGGAGTGCAGATACGCAGTATTTT. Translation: CASSYGTSGSADTQYF.

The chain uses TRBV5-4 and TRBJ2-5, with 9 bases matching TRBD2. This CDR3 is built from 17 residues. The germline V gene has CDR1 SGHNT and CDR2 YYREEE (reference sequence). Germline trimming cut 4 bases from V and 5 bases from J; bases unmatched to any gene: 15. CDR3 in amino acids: CASSPMGREGPRETQYF. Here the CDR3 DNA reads TGTGCCAGCAGCCCCATGGGGCGGGAGGGCCCTCGGGAGACCCAGTACTTC.

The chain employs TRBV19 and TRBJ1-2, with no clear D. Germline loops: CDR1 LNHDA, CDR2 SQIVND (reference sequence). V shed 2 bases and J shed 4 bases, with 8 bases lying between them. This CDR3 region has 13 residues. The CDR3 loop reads CASSILVSYGYTF. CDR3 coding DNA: TGTGCCAGTAGTATACTGGTTAGCTATGGCTACACCTTC. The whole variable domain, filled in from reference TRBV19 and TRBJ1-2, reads DGGITQSPKYLFRKEGQNVTLSCEQNLNHDAMYWYRQDPGQGLRLIYYSQIVNDFQKGDIAEGYSVSREKKESFPLTVTSAQKNPTAFYLCASSILVSYGYTFGSGTRLTVV.

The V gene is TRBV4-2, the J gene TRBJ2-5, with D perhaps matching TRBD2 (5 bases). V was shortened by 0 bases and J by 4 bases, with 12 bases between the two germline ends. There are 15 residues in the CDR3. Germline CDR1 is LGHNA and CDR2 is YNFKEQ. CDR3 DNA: TGTGCCAGCAGCCAAGATACGGCGGGCCGAGAGACCCAGTACTTC. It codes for CASSQDTAGRETQYF.

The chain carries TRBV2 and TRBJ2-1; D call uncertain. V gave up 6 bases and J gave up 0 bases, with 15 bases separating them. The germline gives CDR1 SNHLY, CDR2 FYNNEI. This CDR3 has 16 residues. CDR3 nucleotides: TGTGCCAGCAGCCCCGTAGTTATGAGCTCCTACAATGAGCAGTTCTTC. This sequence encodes CASSPVVMSSYNEQFF.

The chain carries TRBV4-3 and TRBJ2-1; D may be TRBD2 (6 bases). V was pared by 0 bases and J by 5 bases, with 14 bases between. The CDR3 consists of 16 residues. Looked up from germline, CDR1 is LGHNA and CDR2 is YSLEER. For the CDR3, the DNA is TGCGCCAGCAGCCAAGAATGGGCAGGGAGGAACAATGAGCAGTTCTTC. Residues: CASSQEWAGRNNEQFF.

CDR3 DNA sequence: TGTGCCAGCAGCGTAGGGGACAGGGTCCACGAGCAGTACTTC. Its protein product is CASSVGDRVHEQYF. The gene calls are TRBV9 and TRBJ2-7, with 9 bases that match TRBD1. Germline CDR1 SGDLS, CDR2 YYNGEE. J lost 5 bases, V lost 0 bases, and 3 bases had no gene match. This CDR3 contains 14 residues.

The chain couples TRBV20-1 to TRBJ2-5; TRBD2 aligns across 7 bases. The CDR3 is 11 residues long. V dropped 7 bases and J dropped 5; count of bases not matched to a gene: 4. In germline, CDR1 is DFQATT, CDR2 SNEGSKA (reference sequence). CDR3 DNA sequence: TGCAGTGGGGAGGGCGGGGAGACCCAGTACTTC. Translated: CSGEGGETQYF.